Sequencing of this T cell receptor beta chain was carried out in a study of blood T cell repertoires in COVID-19. Study-level background: The analysed material was cDNA or gDNA that came from T cells, B-cell-depleted T cells, or PBMCs.

Sequencing used immunoSEQ multiplex PCR; TCRdb keeps in-frame clones, though not all of them. The data contain about 57,000 clones, roughly 87% of them singletons. This clone was picked up one time. Trimming cost V 0 bases and J 4 bases, with 6 bases left between them. The CDR3 is 13 amino acids. CDR1 and CDR2 (germline): SGHTA, FQGNSA. This receptor was taken from a woman aged 80 or over with COVID-19, enrolled during active disease. Material for sequencing was peripheral blood. The chain joins TRBV7-2 to TRBJ1-1, with unresolved D. The CDR3 DNA follows: TGTGCCAGCAGCTTAGCCCGGGGCACTGAAGCTTTCTTT. Translated: CASSLARGTEAFF.